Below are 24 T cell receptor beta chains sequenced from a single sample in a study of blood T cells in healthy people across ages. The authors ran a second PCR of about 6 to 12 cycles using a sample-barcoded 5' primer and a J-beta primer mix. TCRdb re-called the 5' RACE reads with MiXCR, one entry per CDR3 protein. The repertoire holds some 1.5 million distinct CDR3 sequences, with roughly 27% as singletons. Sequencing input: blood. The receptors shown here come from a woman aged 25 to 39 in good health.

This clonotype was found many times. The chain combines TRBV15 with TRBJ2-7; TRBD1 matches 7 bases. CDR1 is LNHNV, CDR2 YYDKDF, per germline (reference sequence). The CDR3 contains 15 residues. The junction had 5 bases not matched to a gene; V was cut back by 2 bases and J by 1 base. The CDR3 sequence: CATSRSPGQSYEQYF. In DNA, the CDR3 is TGTGCCACCAGCAGATCGCCGGGACAGTCCTACGAGCAGTACTTC.

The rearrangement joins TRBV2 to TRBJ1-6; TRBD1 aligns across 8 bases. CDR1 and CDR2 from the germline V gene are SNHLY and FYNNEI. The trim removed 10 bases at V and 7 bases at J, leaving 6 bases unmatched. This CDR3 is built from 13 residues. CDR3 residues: CATGGQGNSPLHF. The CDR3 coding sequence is TGTGCCACCGGCGGACAGGGAAATTCACCCCTCCACTTT.

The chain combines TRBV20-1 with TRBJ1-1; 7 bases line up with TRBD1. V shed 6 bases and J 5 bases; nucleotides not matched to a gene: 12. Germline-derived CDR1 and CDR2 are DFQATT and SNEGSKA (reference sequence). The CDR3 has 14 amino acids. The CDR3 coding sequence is TGCAGTGCGAATTCTTTAGACAGGGATACTGAAGCTTTCTTT. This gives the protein CSANSLDRDTEAFF.

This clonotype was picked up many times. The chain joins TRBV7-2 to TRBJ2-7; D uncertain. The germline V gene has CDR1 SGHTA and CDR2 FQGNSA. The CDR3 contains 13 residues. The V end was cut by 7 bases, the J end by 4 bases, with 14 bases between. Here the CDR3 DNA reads TGTGCCAGCACCCCCCCAGGATATTACGAGCAGTACTTC. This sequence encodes CASTPPGYYEQYF.

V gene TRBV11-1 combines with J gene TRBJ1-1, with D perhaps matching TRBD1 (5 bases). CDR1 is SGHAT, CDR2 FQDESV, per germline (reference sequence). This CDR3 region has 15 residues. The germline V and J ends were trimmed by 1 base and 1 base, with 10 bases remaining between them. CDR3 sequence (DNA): TGTGCCAGCAGCTTAGGCCCGGGGACGAACACTGAAGCTTTCTTT. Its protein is CASSLGPGTNTEAFF. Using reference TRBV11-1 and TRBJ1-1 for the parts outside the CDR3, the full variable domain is EAEVAQSPRYKITEKSQAVAFWCDPISGHATLYWYRQILGQGPELLVQFQDESVVDDSQLPKDRFSAERLKGVDSTLKIQPAELGDSAMYLCASSLGPGTNTEAFFGQGTRLTVV.

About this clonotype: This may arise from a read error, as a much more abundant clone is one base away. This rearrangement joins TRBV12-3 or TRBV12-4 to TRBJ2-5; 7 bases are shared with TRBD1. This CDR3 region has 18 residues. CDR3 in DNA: TGTGCCGGCAGTTTCGGGTTGCCTGGACAGGACGCGGGAGAGACCCAGTACTTC. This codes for CAGSFGLPGQDAGETQYF.

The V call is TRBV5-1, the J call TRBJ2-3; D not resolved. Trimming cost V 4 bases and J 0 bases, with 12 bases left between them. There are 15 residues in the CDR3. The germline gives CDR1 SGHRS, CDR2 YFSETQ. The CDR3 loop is CASSPTVTSTDTQYF. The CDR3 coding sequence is TGCGCCAGCAGCCCAACGGTAACTAGCACAGATACGCAGTATTTT.

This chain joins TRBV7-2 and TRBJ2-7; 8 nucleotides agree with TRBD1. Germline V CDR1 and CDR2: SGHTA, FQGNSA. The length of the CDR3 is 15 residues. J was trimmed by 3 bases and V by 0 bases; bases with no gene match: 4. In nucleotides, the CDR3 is TGTGCCAGCAGCTTAGCGGCGACAGGGGACTACGAGCAGTACTTC. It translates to CASSLAATGDYEQYF.

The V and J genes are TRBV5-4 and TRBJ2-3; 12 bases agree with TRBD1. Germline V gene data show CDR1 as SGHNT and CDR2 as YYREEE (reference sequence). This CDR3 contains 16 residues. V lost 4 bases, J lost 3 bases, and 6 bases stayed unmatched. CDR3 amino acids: CASSGGTGGETDTQYF. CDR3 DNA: TGTGCCAGCAGCGGGGGGACAGGGGGCGAGACAGATACGCAGTATTTT.

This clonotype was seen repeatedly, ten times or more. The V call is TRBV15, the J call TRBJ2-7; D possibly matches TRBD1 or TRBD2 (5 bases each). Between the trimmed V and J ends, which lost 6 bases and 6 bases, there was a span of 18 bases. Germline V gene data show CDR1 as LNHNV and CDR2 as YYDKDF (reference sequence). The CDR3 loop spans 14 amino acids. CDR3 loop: CATRPGAGTPEQYF. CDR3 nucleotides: TGTGCCACCAGACCCGGGGCAGGTACCCCCGAGCAGTACTTC.

CDR3 loop: CASSLGLPGPTDTQYF. The CDR3 DNA sequence: TGCGCCAGCAGCTTGGGGCTGCCGGGACCTACAGATACGCAGTATTTT. The chain combines TRBV5-1 with TRBJ2-3; D is possibly TRBD1 or TRBD2 (5 bases each). This CDR3 has 16 amino acids. Germline lookup yields CDR1 SGHRS and CDR2 YFSETQ. V dropped 0 bases and J dropped 3 bases, with 14 bases sitting between them. The variable domain in full, with the rest retrieved from reference TRBV5-1 and TRBJ2-3, is KAGVTQTPRYLIKTRGQQVTLSCSPISGHRSVSWYQQTPGQGLQFLFEYFSETQRNKGNFPGRFSGRQFSNSRSEMNVSTLELGDSALYLCASSLGLPGPTDTQYFGPGTRLTVL.

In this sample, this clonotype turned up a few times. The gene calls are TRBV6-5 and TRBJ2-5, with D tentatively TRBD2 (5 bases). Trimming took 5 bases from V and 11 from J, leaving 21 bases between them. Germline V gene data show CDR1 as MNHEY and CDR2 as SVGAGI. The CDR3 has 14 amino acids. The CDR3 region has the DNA TGTGCCAGCAGTCGCCGAAATCCCAGTGGGGAGCAGTACTTC. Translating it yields CASSRRNPSGEQYF.

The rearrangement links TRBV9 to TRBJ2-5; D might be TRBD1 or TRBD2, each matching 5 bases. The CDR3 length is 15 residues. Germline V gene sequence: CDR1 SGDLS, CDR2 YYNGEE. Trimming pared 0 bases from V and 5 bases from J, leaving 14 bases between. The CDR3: CASSVEWGSGETQYF. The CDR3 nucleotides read TGTGCCAGCAGCGTAGAGTGGGGGTCAGGTGAGACCCAGTACTTC.

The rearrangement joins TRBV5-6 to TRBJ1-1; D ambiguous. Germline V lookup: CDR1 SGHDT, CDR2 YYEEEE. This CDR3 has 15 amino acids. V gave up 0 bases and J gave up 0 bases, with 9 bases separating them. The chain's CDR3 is CASSLVTLMNTEAFF. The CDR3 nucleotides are TGTGCCAGCAGCTTGGTAACCCTCATGAACACTGAAGCTTTCTTT.

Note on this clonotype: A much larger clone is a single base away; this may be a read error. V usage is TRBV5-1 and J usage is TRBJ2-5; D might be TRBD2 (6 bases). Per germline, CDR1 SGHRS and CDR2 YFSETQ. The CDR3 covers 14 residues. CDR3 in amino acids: CANSESTSRETQYF. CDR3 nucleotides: TGCGCCAACAGCGAATCGACTAGTAGAGAGACCCAGTACTTC.

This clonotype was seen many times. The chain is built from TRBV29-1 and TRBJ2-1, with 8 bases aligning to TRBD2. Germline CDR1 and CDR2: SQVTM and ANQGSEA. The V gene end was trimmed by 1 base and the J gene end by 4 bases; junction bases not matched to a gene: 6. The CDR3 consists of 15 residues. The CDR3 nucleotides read TGCAGCGTTGAAGGAGTAGCGGGACTTTACAATGAGCAGTTCTTC. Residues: CSVEGVAGLYNEQFF.

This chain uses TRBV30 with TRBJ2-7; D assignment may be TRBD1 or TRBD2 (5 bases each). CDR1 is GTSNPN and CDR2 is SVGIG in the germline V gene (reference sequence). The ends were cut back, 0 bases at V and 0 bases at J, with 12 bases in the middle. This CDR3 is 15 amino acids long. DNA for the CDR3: TGTGCCTGGAGTGTAGGGACGGATAGCTCCTACGAGCAGTACTTC. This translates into CAWSVGTDSSYEQYF.

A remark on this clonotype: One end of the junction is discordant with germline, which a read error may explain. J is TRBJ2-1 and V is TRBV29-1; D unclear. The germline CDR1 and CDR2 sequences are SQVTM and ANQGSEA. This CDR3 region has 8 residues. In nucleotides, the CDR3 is TGCAGCGTGGAAGGCCCGAGCTTC. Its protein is CSVEGPSF.

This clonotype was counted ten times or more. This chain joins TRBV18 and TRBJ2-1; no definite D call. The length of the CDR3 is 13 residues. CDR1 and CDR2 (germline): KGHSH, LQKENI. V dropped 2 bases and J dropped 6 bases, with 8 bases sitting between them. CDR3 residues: CASSPSLANEQFF. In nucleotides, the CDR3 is TGTGCCAGCTCACCATCCCTGGCCAATGAGCAGTTCTTC. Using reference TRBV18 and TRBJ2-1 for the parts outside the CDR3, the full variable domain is NAGVMQNPRHLVRRRGQEARLRCSPMKGHSHVYWYRQLPEEGLKFMVYLQKENIIDESGMPKERFSAEFPKEGPSILRIQQVVRGDSAAYFCASSPSLANEQFFGPGTRLTVL.

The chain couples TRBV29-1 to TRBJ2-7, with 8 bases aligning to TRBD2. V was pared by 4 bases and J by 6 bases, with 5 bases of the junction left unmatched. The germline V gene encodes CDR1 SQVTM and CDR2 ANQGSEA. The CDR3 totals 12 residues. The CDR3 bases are TGCAGCGTTGGACGGGAGGGCGGCGAGCAGTACTTC. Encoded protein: CSVGREGGEQYF.

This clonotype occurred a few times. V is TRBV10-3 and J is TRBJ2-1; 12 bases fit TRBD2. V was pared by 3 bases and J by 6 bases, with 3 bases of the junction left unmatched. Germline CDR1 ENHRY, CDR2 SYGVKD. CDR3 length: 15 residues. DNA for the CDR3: TGTGCCATCAGTGAACAGACTAGCGGGAGCAATGAGCAGTTCTTC. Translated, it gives CAISEQTSGSNEQFF.

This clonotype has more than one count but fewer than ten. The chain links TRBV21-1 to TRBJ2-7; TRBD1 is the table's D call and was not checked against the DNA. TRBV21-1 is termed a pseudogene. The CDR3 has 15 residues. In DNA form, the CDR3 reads TGTGCCAGCAGCAAGGGTTGGGGACAGGGTTACGAGCAGTACTTC. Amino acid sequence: CASSKGWGQGYEQYF.

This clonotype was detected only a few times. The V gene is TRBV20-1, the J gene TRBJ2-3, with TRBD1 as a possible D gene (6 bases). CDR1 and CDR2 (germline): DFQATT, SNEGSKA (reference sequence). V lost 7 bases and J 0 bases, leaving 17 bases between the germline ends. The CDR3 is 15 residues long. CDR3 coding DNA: TGCAGTGTCAACGCTGCAGGGGCGAGCACAGATACGCAGTATTTT. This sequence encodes CSVNAAGASTDTQYF.

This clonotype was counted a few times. This CDR3 reads CSARGTDFSYNSPLHF. Written as DNA, the CDR3 is TGCAGTGCTAGAGGGACAGACTTCTCCTATAATTCACCCCTCCACTTT. The chain recombines TRBV20-1 with TRBJ1-6; possible D gene TRBD1, 6 bases. CDR1 and CDR2 (germline): DFQATT, SNEGSKA (reference sequence). Trimming pared 1 base from V and 0 bases from J, leaving 10 bases between. The CDR3 sequence is 16 residues long.